This T cell receptor beta chain was profiled in a study of neurological immune-mediated disorders. CDR3 length: 14 amino acids. Trimming removed 7 bases at V and 4 bases at J, with 16 bases between. The germline CDR1 and CDR2 sequences are MDHEN and SYDVKM. The unsorted libraries originated from 2 million PBMCs kept at -80 C. The team produced cDNA through 5'RACE using 10-nucleotide random UMIs. TCRdb called the 5' RACE reads again in MiXCR, with one record for every CDR3 protein. The sample records about 53,000 distinct CDR3 sequences, around 3.5% being singletons. This clonotype was recorded many times.

Sequences were obtained from PBMCs. The receptor was derived from a woman aged 25 to 39 with multiple sclerosis. V and J are TRBV28 and TRBJ1-2; D is unresolved. The CDR3 is CASIHSGESYGYTF. CDR3 coding DNA: TGTGCCAGCATCCACAGCGGGGAGAGCTATGGCTACACCTTC.